This T cell receptor beta chain came from a study of blood T cell repertoires in COVID-19. At the level of the study: Acute and convalescent COVID-19 samples came from the United States, Italy and Spain. PBMCs, B-cell-depleted T cells, or T cells were the source of the cDNA or gDNA that made up the material.

Original data processing: Amplification of reference gene primers was used by the study to estimate nucleated cell counts. Method: immunoSEQ multiplex PCR; TCRdb's copy keeps in-frame clones and lacks some. V, J and clone size are taken as reported in that table, and D and trimming were inferred from the DNA itself. The sample has some 47,000 clones; 90% are singletons. Germline CDR1 and CDR2: SGHTA and FQGNSA. CDR3 length: 16 residues. Trimming stripped 0 bases from V and 0 bases from J, with 11 bases between. The material sequenced was peripheral blood. The TCR was taken from a man between 65 and 85 years old with acute or convalescent COVID-19. This rearrangement joins TRBV7-2 to TRBJ1-2; D is ambiguous. The CDR3 protein is CASSLALLAANYGYTF. The CDR3 region has the DNA TGTGCCAGCAGCTTAGCGCTTCTAGCAGCTAACTATGGCTACACCTTC.